This section outlines one T cell receptor beta chain sequence together with its context. The target antigen is unknown. Trimming left V 6 bases short and J 0 bases short, with 9 bases between. The CDR3 runs 14 residues. Germline CDR1 reads MNHEY; CDR2 reads SVGAGI. Libraries were prepared by immunoSEQ multiplex PCR; TCRdb keeps only in-frame clonotypes and omits some of them. The sample has some 300,000 clones; more than 65% are singletons. The data originate from a study of cytotoxic CD8 clonotypes in ibrutinib-treated CLL. The study, taken as a whole, reports: Circulating CD8+ T-cell counts were tracked by baseline clonality, which exceeded that of age-matched healthy donors. There were few public clonotypes, and on treatment they contracted or stayed stable. The clonality went up when patients responded to ibrutinib and dropped back toward baseline at progression. Sustained-remission and progressing patients had different sampling times.

This chain uses TRBV6-5 with TRBJ2-1; D is uncertain. The specimen comprised PBMCs, sampled before ibrutinib treatment. The sequence was obtained from a human donor with chronic lymphocytic leukemia. The CDR3 sequence is CASRAASSYNEQFF. CDR3 sequence (DNA): TGTGCCAGCAGGGCGGCGAGCTCCTACAATGAGCAGTTCTTC.